The rows below give T cell receptor beta chains drawn from one sample of a study of shared clonotypes between healthy human individuals. Here immunoSEQ multiplex PCR was the method, and the copy in TCRdb shows in-frame clones only, minus some. The table has roughly 1,000,000 clones, around 82% seen once; the top ten hold roughly 0.55%. Material: memory CD4+ T cells from PBMCs. The receptors stem from a young man in good health. Some clones in this sample may be carry-over from other donors' samples. The conserved cysteine and the conserved F or W are not part of the CDR3 here.

v_gene	j_gene	CDR3aa
TRBV11-2	TRBJ1-5	ASGGTGNQPQH
TRBV5-5	TRBJ2-5	ASSLHLAGGVETQY
TRBV9	TRBJ1-2	ASSVTGDPDYGYT
TRBV27	TRBJ2-2	ASTLQVHTGELF
TRBV2	TRBJ2-3	ASTNSGNQGDTQY
TRBV28	TRBJ2-3	ASPPPGGSTDTQY
TRBV29-1	TRBJ2-1	SVPNPTSDNEQF
TRBV5-1	TRBJ2-5	ASSPGLGPVGETQY
TRBV6-5	TRBJ2-4	ASSYSGTRGIQY
TRBV2	TRBJ1-5	ASSRQGGRLDQPQH
TRBV7-9	TRBJ2-7	ASSSWGAYDEQY
TRBV27	TRBJ2-7	ASSLNGADEQY
TRBV7-9	TRBJ2-1	ASSLLTPLNIEQF
TRBV6-5	TRBJ2-7	ASSYRSGSIYEQY
TRBV6-5	TRBJ1-1	ASSSAGGAV
TRBV20-1	TRBJ2-1	SAVYNEQF
TRBV7-9	TRBJ2-1	ASSLVEPQKGEQF
TRBV19	TRBJ2-2	ASSIVGDTGELF
TRBV28	TRBJ2-6	ASGTSSGANVLT
TRBV28	TRBJ2-5	ASTTAGRGQETQY
TRBV6-6	TRBJ1-1	ASRPGGQNTEAF
TRBV19	TRBJ1-5	ASSISGGRGNQPQH
TRBV5-1	TRBJ2-7	ASSLDRQGTYEQY
TRBV19	TRBJ1-1	ASSNRPPRNTEAF
TRBV19	TRBJ2-2	ASSPRQPRLSGELF
TRBV6-1	TRBJ1-2	ASSPDRFSYGYT
TRBV27	TRBJ1-2	ASSSWTGGYGYT
TRBV29-1	TRBJ1-1	SVVGEGTEAF
TRBV27	TRBJ2-5	ASSLSGAGTQY
TRBV28	TRBJ2-2	ASSSYRASGYTGELF
TRBV6-6	TRBJ1-3	ASSYSGGLEGNTIY
TRBV5-1	TRBJ2-3	ASSFYDGGRIDTQY
TRBV5-1	TRBJ1-3	ASSLDSGNTIY
TRBV28	TRBJ2-3	ASSQAGVADTQY
TRBV4-3	TRBJ2-1	ASSQVLGYNEQF
TRBV5-4	TRBJ2-5	ASSVSGEETQY
TRBV4-2	TRBJ2-7	ASSQDSLAGQQY
TRBV11-2	TRBJ2-7	ASSLVIGLLNYEQY
TRBV11-2	TRBJ2-1	ASSLIAGAGYNEQF
TRBV7-2	TRBJ2-1	ASSRSSEPYNEQF
TRBV6-1	TRBJ2-1	ALRGASGGNEQF
TRBV11-2	TRBJ1-3	ASSLGSAGNTIY
TRBV27	TRBJ2-5	ASSSPTSGSRETQY
TRBV7-2	TRBJ2-7	ASSSSGRVYEQY
TRBV6-5	TRBJ2-7	ASSQLIGAYEQY
TRBV5-1	TRBJ2-5	ASSLALAGGETQY
TRBV5-1	TRBJ2-6	ASSPGQPGANVLT
TRBV7-2	TRBJ2-3	ASSLTSGDTQY
TRBV29-1	TRBJ2-1	SARGGRESYNEQF
TRBV6-5	TRBJ1-5	ASSPRQDSNQPQH
TRBV29-1	TRBJ2-7	SVEFQGASYEQY
TRBV10-1	TRBJ2-1	ASSMDPREQF
TRBV28	TRBJ1-1	ASSSTSGQAPLEAF
TRBV11-1	TRBJ1-1	ASSLDGDGAF
TRBV7-2	TRBJ2-5	ASSPAGNQETQY
TRBV6-8	TRBJ1-3	ASALDSSGNTIY
TRBV6-5	TRBJ1-2	ASKDTVYGYT
TRBV7-2	TRBJ1-3	ASSSTPNSGNTIY
TRBV6-1	TRBJ2-7	ASSEKASGQGKREQY